This is a list of T cell receptor beta chains from one sample in a study of cytomegalovirus exposure and HLA in healthy donors. TCRdb's table, derived via immunoSEQ multiplex PCR, lists solely in-frame clones and lacks some. The profile covers 110,000 to 150,000 clones, with roughly 10% appearing a single time and under 2% taken by the ten largest. The sequencing input was PBMCs. The receptors stem from a man aged 50 to 60 in good health and CMV-seronegative. Both conserved end residues are part of each CDR3. The order of the fields is clone size, V gene, D gene, CDR3 length, J gene, CDR3 protein, CDR3 DNA. D genes are given only for firm matches. Part of the rows lack a size; the others show once, few, many or a class for expanded clones.

few	TRBV15	.	15	TRBJ1-1	CATSRDRAGDTEAFF	TGTGCCACCAGCAGAGATCGGGCAGGGGACACTGAAGCTTTCTTT
few	TRBV2	TRBD2	15	TRBJ2-1	CASRETSGGYNEQFF	TGTGCCAGCAGGGAGACTAGCGGGGGCTACAATGAGCAGTTCTTC
few	TRBV27	TRBD2	22	TRBJ2-7	CASSSTPGRGTSGSSRTYEQYF	TGTGCCAGCAGTTCAACCCCGGGAAGAGGGACTAGCGGGAGTTCGCGCACCTACGAGCAGTACTTC
.	TRBV9	.	14	TRBJ1-5	CASSRQVSNQPQHF	TGTGCCAGCAGCCGACAGGTTAGCAATCAGCCCCAGCATTTT
.	TRBV5-4	.	14	TRBJ2-7	CASSPGSDAYEQYF	TGTGCCAGCAGCCCAGGGTCGGATGCCTACGAGCAGTACTTC
.	TRBV28	TRBD1	16	TRBJ1-2	CASSPTTGGNNYGYTF	TGTGCCAGCAGCCCCACAACAGGGGGTAATAACTATGGCTACACCTTC
.	TRBV5-5	TRBD2	14	TRBJ2-5	CASSLAGGTETQYF	TGTGCCAGCAGCTTGGCCGGGGGGACCGAGACCCAGTACTTC
.	TRBV6-5	.	13	TRBJ2-1	CASMVTRNNEQFF	TGTGCCAGCATGGTTACTAGAAACAATGAGCAGTTCTTC
.	TRBV6-6	.	15	TRBJ2-7	CASSPAGEVAYEQYF	TGTGCCAGCAGTCCAGCCGGAGAGGTCGCTTACGAGCAGTACTTC
.	TRBV28	.	14	TRBJ1-5	CASSLNPRNQPQHF	TGTGCCAGCAGTTTAAATCCCCGTAATCAGCCCCAGCATTTT
.	TRBV5-1	.	14	TRBJ2-3	CASSLSSNSDTQYF	TGCGCCAGCAGCTTGTCTAGTAATTCAGATACGCAGTATTTT
.	TRBV6-1	TRBD1	15	TRBJ1-1	CASKRTGETNTEAFF	TGTGCCAGCAAGAGGACAGGGGAGACGAACACTGAAGCTTTCTTT
few	TRBV5-4	TRBD1	14	TRBJ2-3	CASSSDRDTDTQYF	TGTGCCAGCAGCTCAGACAGGGACACAGATACGCAGTATTTT
.	TRBV6-5	.	12	TRBJ2-3	CASRSGVDTQYF	TGTGCCAGCAGATCAGGGGTAGATACGCAGTATTTT
.	TRBV30	.	12	TRBJ1-2	CAEQGGSYGYTF	TGTGCTGAACAAGGAGGTAGCTATGGCTACACCTTC
.	TRBV14	.	16	TRBJ2-7	CASSQIAVGITYEQYF	TGTGCCAGCAGCCAAATAGCGGTCGGGATTACATACGAGCAGTACTTC
.	TRBV6-5	TRBD2	15	TRBJ2-7	CASRPPGRGGYEQYF	TGTGCCAGCAGACCCCCTGGGCGGGGGGGCTACGAGCAGTACTTC
.	TRBV29-1	TRBD1	13	TRBJ1-5	CSVETGGNQPQHF	TGCAGCGTTGAGACAGGGGGCAATCAGCCCCAGCATTTT
.	TRBV5-4	TRBD2	15	TRBJ2-7	CASSLRLAGVVEQSF	TGTGCCAGCAGCTTAAGACTAGCGGGAGTTGTCGAGCAGTCCTTC
once	TRBV27	.	13	TRBJ2-7	CASSHGQSYEQYF	TGTGCCAGCAGCCACGGACAGTCCTACGAGCAGTACTTC